Below, 25 T cell receptor beta chains from the same sample are listed, as sequenced in a study of blood T cell repertoires in COVID-19. The data were produced by immunoSEQ multiplex PCR, yet TCRdb's version contains in-frame clones alone and is incomplete. The table lists 40,000 to 55,000 clones, over 90% of them singletons. Source material: peripheral blood. These receptors originate from a human donor in a cohort sampled during active COVID-19.

J is TRBJ2-1 and V is TRBV11-2; perhaps TRBD2 as D (5 bases). The CDR3 is 18 amino acids. Germline CDR1 SGHAT, CDR2 FQNNGV. V lost 0 bases, J lost 3 bases, and 18 bases lay in between. CDR3 nucleotides: TGTGCCAGCAGCTTAGATATTGGGGTTTTTGGGAGCTACAATGAGCAGTTCTTC. It translates to CASSLDIGVFGSYNEQFF.

The chain is built from TRBV12-5 and TRBJ2-7, with D possibly matching TRBD1 (6 bases). The ends were cut back, 3 bases at V and 3 bases at J, with 12 bases in the middle. The CDR3 length is 14 residues. Germline CDR1 reads LGHNT; CDR2 reads FRNRAP. The CDR3 reads CASGLDRQLYEQYF. CDR3 DNA sequence: TGTGCTAGTGGTTTAGACAGGCAGCTCTACGAGCAGTACTTC.

The chain carries TRBV19 and TRBJ2-7; D might be TRBD2 (5 bases). Germline CDR1 LNHDA, CDR2 SQIVND (reference sequence). Trimming took off 2 bases at V and 7 bases at J, with 9 bases between the two ends. The CDR3 is 12 amino acids. For the CDR3, the DNA is TGTGCCAGTAGTATAAGTGGGAGTGAGCAGTACTTC. This encodes CASSISGSEQYF.

This clone was observed a single time. The chain carries TRBV4-3 and TRBJ2-3; 11 bases align to TRBD2. The junction had 8 bases not matched to a gene; V was cut back by 3 bases and J by 6 bases. Germline-derived CDR1 and CDR2 are LGHNA and YSLEER. The CDR3 spans 16 residues. Here the CDR3 DNA reads TGCGCCAGCAGCCACCTTGGGCTAGCGGGGGGCGATACGCAGTATTTT. This translates into CASSHLGLAGGDTQYF.

The chain recombines TRBV4-1 with TRBJ2-5; a weak D match, TRBD2 (5 bases). The CDR3 contains 13 residues. Germline V gene lookup returns CDR1 MGHRA and CDR2 YSYEKL. V shed 6 bases and J shed 3 bases, with 11 bases lying between them. Here the CDR3 reads CASSGSVKETQYF. CDR3 nucleotide sequence: TGCGCCAGCAGTGGGAGTGTGAAAGAGACCCAGTACTTC.

This rearrangement joins TRBV6-2 or TRBV6-3 to TRBJ1-1; D is uncertain. The length of the CDR3 is 14 residues. Trimming removed 2 bases from V and 8 bases from J, with 15 bases in between. CDR1 is MNHEY and CDR2 is SVGEGT in the germline V gene. In nucleotides, the CDR3 is TGTGCCAGCAGTTACGGACGGGGTTTCGGGGAAGCTTTCTTT. Protein sequence: CASSYGRGFGEAFF.

This chain joins TRBV4-3 and TRBJ2-7, with 7 nucleotides matching TRBD1. This CDR3 comprises 18 residues. Germline V CDR1 and CDR2: LGHNA, YSLEER. Trimming cost V 0 bases and J 5 bases; bases outside gene matches: 16. CDR3 sequence (DNA): TGCGCCAGCAGCCAAGATTGGCTCGGCAGGGGGATAGAACACGAGCAGTACTTC. Translated, it gives CASSQDWLGRGIEHEQYF.

Of note for this clone: The junction departs from germline at one end; a sequencing error may be responsible. This chain links TRBV28 with TRBJ2-7; 11 bases map to TRBD1. The CDR3 has 14 residues. Germline CDR1 and CDR2: MDHEN and SYDVKM. This CDR3 reads CASSIWGTGGEQYF. The CDR3 region has the DNA TGTGCCAGCAGTATATGGGGGACAGGGGGCGAGCAGTACTTC.

The chain combines TRBV2 with TRBJ2-4; possibly TRBD2 for D (6 bases). With 4 bases removed from V and 7 bases from J, the gap between germline ends came to 8 bases. CDR1 is SNHLY, CDR2 FYNNEI, per germline. The CDR3 has 12 amino acids. The CDR3 is CASSGGLNIQYF. CDR3 DNA sequence: TGTGCCAGCAGTGGGGGACTGAACATTCAGTACTTC.

The V and J genes are TRBV5-5 and TRBJ2-7; a possible D gene is TRBD2 (6 bases). Germline V lookup: CDR1 SGHKS, CDR2 YYEKEE (reference sequence). V lost 0 bases and J lost 1, with 14 bases in between. The CDR3 is 16 residues long. The CDR3 region is CASSLGWSGTSYEQYF. Here the CDR3 DNA reads TGTGCCAGCAGCTTGGGGTGGTCCGGGACTTCCTACGAGCAGTACTTC.

This sequence joins TRBV6-4 and TRBJ2-5; D gene ambiguous. This CDR3 region has 13 residues. V was pared by 5 bases and J by 6 bases, with 13 bases between. CDR1 is MRHNA, CDR2 SNTAGT, per germline. Here the CDR3 reads CASSKDFGQTQYF. The CDR3 bases are TGTGCCAGCAGTAAGGATTTTGGGCAGACCCAGTACTTC.

J is TRBJ2-4 and V is TRBV11-1; 9 nucleotides align to TRBD2. With V trimmed by 5 bases and J by 7 bases, 3 bases remained unmatched. The CDR3 is 13 residues long. CDR1 is SGHAT, CDR2 FQDESV, per germline (reference sequence). CDR3: CASSPAGGNIQYF. For the CDR3, the DNA is TGTGCCAGCAGCCCAGCGGGGGGTAACATTCAGTACTTC.

V usage is TRBV24-1 and J usage is TRBJ2-1, with D perhaps matching TRBD1 (6 bases). CDR1 is KGHDR and CDR2 is SFDVKD in the germline V gene. CDR3 length: 11 amino acids. Between the trimmed V and J ends, which lost 9 bases and 4 bases, there was a span of 6 bases. The CDR3 nucleotides read TGTGCCACCGGGACATACAATGAGCAGTTCTTC. Translating it yields CATGTYNEQFF.

The genes are TRBV12-3 or TRBV12-4 and TRBJ1-3; the D is unclear. V shed 4 bases and J shed 4 bases, with 5 bases lying between them. This CDR3 comprises 12 residues. The CDR3: CASSSTGNTIYF. CDR3 nucleotide sequence: TGTGCCAGCAGTTCCACAGGAAACACCATATATTTT.

This chain joins TRBV24-1 and TRBJ1-1, with a tentative D call TRBD1 (6 bases). This CDR3 comprises 13 residues. V lost 6 bases and J lost 8, with 15 bases in between. CDR1 and CDR2 (germline): KGHDR, SFDVKD. The CDR3 DNA follows: TGTGCCACCAGTACCGGGACAAGTACAGAAGCTTTCTTT. Encoded protein: CATSTGTSTEAFF.

V and J are TRBV6-2 or TRBV6-3 and TRBJ1-5; D gene uncertain. V lost 5 bases and J 5 bases, leaving 7 bases between the germline ends. This CDR3 is built from 12 residues. In germline, CDR1 is MNHEY, CDR2 SVGEGT. CDR3 DNA: TGTGCCAGCAGTACCCAGGATCAGCCCCAGCATTTT. Translation: CASSTQDQPQHF.

The table lists this clone with a few counts. J is TRBJ2-1 and V is TRBV6-4, with 12 bases lining up with TRBD2. The V gene end was trimmed by 3 bases and the J gene end by 9 bases; junction bases not matched to a gene: 6. The CDR3 length is 15 residues. Germline lookup yields CDR1 MRHNA and CDR2 SNTAGT. In nucleotides, the CDR3 is TGTGCCAGCAGTGATACTAGCGGGGGGCCGGGTGAGCAGTTCTTC. This gives the protein CASSDTSGGPGEQFF.

The chain recombines TRBV10-3 with TRBJ1-6; TRBD1 is a possible D gene (5 bases). The CDR3 length is 13 residues. The germline gives CDR1 ENHRY, CDR2 SYGVKD. Trimming removed 3 bases at V and 5 bases at J, with 5 bases between. In DNA form, the CDR3 reads TGTGCCATCAGTGACAGGGATAATTCACCCCTCCACTTT. Its protein product is CAISDRDNSPLHF.

The chain combines TRBV27 with TRBJ2-4, with TRBD1 as a possible D gene (5 bases). Germline CDR1 MNHEY, CDR2 SMNVEV (reference sequence). V lost 0 bases to trimming and J lost 6 bases, with 9 bases between them. CDR3 size: 14 residues. CDR3 DNA: TGTGCCAGCAGTTTATCCGCTCAGGGAAACATTCAGTACTTC. Its protein product is CASSLSAQGNIQYF.

The V gene is TRBV7-9, the J gene TRBJ2-2, with 8 bases fitting TRBD1. The CDR3 loop spans 14 amino acids. Germline-derived CDR1 and CDR2 are SEHNR and FQNEAQ (reference sequence). The V segment lost 3 bases and the J segment 3 bases; nucleotides outside the gene matches: 0. CDR3 in amino acids: CASSFRGHTGELFF. In nucleotides, the CDR3 is TGTGCCAGCAGCTTCAGGGGGCACACCGGGGAGCTGTTTTTT. Full variable domain (rest looked up from reference TRBV7-9 and TRBJ2-2): DTGVSQNPRHKITKRGQNVTFRCDPISEHNRLYWYRQTLGQGPEFLTYFQNEAQLEKSRLLSDRFSAERPKGSFSTLEIQRTEQGDSAMYLCASSFRGHTGELFFGEGSRLTVL.

The chain couples TRBV30 to TRBJ1-2; possible D gene TRBD1, 6 bases. With 0 bases removed from V and 4 bases from J, the gap between germline ends came to 6 bases. This CDR3 is 12 amino acids long. Germline assignment: CDR1 GTSNPN and CDR2 SVGIG (reference sequence). The CDR3 spells CAWSVQGYGYTF. The CDR3 bases are TGTGCCTGGAGTGTACAGGGCTATGGCTACACCTTC.

V and J are TRBV6-4 and TRBJ2-1; 11 nucleotides line up with TRBD2. V was pared by 7 bases and J by 8 bases, with 10 bases of the junction left unmatched. CDR3 length: 15 amino acids. CDR1 and CDR2 from the germline V gene are MRHNA and SNTAGT. The CDR3 coding sequence is TGTGCCAGCACTCAAACTAGCGGGAGTACCCATGAGCAGTTCTTC. It is translated as CASTQTSGSTHEQFF.

In this sample, this clone turned up once. The chain recombines TRBV7-5 with TRBJ2-7; whether TRBD1, the table's D call, matches the DNA was not checked. TRBV7-5 is shown as a pseudogene. This CDR3 has 13 amino acids. The CDR3 loop reads CVSTGQGTWEQYF. DNA of the CDR3: TGTGTCTCAACTGGACAGGGAACGTGGGAGCAGTACTTC.

CDR3 DNA: TGTGCCAGCCGGGGGGACGGGGTTGGCGGCGAGCAGTACTTC. Protein sequence: CASRGDGVGGEQYF. The chain is built from TRBV3-1 (or the pseudogene TRBV3-2) and TRBJ2-7; 7 positions agree with TRBD2. J lost 6 bases, V lost 8 bases, and 13 bases had no gene match. The CDR3 contains 14 residues. Germline V gene sequence: CDR1 LGHDT, CDR2 YNNKEL (reference sequence).

The rearrangement joins TRBV9 to TRBJ2-5, with TRBD1 identical over 7 bases. There are 14 residues in the CDR3. The germline CDR1 and CDR2 sequences are SGDLS and YYNGEE. After removal of 4 bases from V and 5 bases from J, the junction contained 8 bases not matched to a gene. In nucleotides, the CDR3 is TGTGCCAGCAGCTCCTTTAACAGGGGTGAGACCCAGTACTTC. Translating gives CASSSFNRGETQYF.